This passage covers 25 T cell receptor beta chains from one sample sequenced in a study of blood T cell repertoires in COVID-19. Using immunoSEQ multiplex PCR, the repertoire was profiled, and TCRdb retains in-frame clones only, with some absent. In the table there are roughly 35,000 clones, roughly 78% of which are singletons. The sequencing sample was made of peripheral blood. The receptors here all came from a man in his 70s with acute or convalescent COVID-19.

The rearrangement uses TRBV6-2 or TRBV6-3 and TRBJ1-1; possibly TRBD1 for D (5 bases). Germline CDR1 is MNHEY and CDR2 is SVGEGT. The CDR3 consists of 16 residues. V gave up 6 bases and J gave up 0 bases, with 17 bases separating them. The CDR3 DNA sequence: TGTGCCAGCAGCAGTTCTGCAGGGTCAGTGAACACTGAAGCTTTCTTT. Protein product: CASSSSAGSVNTEAFF.

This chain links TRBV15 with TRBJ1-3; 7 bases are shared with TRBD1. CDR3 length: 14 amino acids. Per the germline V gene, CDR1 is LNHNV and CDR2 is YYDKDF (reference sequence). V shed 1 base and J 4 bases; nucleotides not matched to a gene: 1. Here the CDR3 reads CATSRGDSGNTIYF. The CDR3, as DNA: TGTGCCACCAGCAGAGGGGACAGCGGAAACACCATATATTTT.

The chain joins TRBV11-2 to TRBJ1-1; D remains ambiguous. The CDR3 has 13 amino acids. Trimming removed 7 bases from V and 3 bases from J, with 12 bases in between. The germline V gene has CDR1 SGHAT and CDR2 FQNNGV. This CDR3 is CASTLGADTEAFF. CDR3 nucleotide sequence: TGTGCCAGCACCCTTGGAGCCGACACTGAAGCTTTCTTT.

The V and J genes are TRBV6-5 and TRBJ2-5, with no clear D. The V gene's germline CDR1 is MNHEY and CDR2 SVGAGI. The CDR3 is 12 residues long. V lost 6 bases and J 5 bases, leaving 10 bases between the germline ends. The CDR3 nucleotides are TGTGCCAGCAGAGCCGGCAGGGAGACCCAGTACTTC. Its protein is CASRAGRETQYF.

CDR3 amino acids: CASSLWGRGVGTEAFF. The CDR3 DNA sequence: TGTGCCAGCAGTTTATGGGGGCGGGGTGTGGGGACTGAAGCTTTCTTT. The rearrangement joins TRBV28 to TRBJ1-1; TRBD1 might be the D (5 bases). The V end was cut by 0 bases, the J end by 5 bases, with 16 bases between. This CDR3 is built from 16 residues. Germline CDR1 and CDR2: MDHEN and SYDVKM.

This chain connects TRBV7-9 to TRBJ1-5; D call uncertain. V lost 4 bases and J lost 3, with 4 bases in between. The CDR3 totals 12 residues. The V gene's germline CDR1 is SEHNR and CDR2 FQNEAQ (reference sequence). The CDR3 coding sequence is TGTGCCAGCAGCTCAGACAATCAGCCCCAGCATTTT. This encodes CASSSDNQPQHF. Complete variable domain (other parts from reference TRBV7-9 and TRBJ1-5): DTGVSQNPRHKITKRGQNVTFRCDPISEHNRLYWYRQTLGQGPEFLTYFQNEAQLEKSRLLSDRFSAERPKGSFSTLEIQRTEQGDSAMYLCASSSDNQPQHFGDGTRLSIL.

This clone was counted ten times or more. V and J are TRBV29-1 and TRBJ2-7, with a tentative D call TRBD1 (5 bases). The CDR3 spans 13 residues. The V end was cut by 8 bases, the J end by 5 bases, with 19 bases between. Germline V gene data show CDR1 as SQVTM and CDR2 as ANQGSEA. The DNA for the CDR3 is TGCAGCTCTGGAAGTGGTCAGGGTAACGAGCAGTACTTC. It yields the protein CSSGSGQGNEQYF.

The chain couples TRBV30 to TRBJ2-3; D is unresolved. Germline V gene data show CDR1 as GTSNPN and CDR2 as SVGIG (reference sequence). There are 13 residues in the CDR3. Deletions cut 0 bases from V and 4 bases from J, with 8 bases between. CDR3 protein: CAWSVLKSDTQYF. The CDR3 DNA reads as TGTGCCTGGAGTGTACTTAAGTCAGATACGCAGTATTTT.

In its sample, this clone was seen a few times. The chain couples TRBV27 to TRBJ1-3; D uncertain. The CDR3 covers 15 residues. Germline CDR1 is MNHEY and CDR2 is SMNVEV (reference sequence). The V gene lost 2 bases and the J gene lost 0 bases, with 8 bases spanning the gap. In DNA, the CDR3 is TGTGCCAGCAGTTTAGGCCAGAACTCTGGAAACACCATATATTTT. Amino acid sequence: CASSLGQNSGNTIYF.

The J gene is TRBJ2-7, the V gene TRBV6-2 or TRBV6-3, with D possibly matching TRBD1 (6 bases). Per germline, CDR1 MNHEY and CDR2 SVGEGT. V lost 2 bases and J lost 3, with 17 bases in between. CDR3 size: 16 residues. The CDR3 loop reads CASSYPRGLPVYEQYF. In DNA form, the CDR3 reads TGTGCCAGCAGTTACCCCAGGGGCTTACCTGTCTACGAGCAGTACTTC.

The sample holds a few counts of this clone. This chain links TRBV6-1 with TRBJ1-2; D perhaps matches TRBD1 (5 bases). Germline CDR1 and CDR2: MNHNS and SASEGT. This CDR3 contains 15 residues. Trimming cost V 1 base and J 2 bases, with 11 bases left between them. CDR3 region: CASSEVVGGNYGYTF. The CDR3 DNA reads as TGTGCCAGCAGTGAAGTAGTGGGGGGGAACTATGGCTACACCTTC.

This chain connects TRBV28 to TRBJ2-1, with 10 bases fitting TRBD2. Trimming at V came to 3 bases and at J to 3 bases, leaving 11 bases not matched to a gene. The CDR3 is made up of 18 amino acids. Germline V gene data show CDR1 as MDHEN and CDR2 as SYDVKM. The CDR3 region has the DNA TGTGCCAGCAGTTTCCCGACTCTAGCGGGAGATCTCTACAATGAGCAGTTCTTC. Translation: CASSFPTLAGDLYNEQFF.

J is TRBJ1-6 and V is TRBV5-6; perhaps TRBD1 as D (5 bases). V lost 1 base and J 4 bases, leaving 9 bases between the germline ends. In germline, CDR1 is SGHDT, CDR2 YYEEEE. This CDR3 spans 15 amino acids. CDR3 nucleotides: TGTGCCAGCAGCTTGATTGACAGATATAATTCACCCCTCCACTTT. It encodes CASSLIDRYNSPLHF.

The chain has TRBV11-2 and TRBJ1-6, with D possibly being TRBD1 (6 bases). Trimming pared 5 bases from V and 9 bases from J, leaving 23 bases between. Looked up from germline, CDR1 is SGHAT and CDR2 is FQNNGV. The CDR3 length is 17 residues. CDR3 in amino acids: CASSETKAVSRGSPLHF. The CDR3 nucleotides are TGTGCCAGCAGCGAAACTAAGGCCGTTTCCAGGGGTTCACCCCTCCACTTT.

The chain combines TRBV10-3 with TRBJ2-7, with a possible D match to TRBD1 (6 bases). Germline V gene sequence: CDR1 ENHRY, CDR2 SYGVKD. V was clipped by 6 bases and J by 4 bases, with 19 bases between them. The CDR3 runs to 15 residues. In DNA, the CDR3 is TGTGCCATCAGATCGCAACAGGGTTTAGTGTACGAGCAGTACTTC. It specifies CAIRSQQGLVYEQYF.

The CDR3 coding sequence is TGTGCCAGCAGACGTGCGGTAGCGGGAGGGCGTGTTGCCGGGGAGCTGTTTTTT. The encoded protein is CASRRAVAGGRVAGELFF. The rearrangement joins TRBV11-2 to TRBJ2-2; 11 nucleotides match TRBD2. Germline assignment: CDR1 SGHAT and CDR2 FQNNGV. The CDR3 length is 18 residues. V lost 6 bases and J lost 6; bases outside the gene matches: 15.

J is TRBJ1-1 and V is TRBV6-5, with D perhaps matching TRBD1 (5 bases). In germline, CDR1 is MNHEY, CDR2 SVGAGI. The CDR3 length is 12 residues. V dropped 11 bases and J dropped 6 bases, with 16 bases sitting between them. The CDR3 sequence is CAGRDYQAEAFF. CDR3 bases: TGTGCCGGAAGGGACTACCAAGCTGAAGCTTTCTTT.

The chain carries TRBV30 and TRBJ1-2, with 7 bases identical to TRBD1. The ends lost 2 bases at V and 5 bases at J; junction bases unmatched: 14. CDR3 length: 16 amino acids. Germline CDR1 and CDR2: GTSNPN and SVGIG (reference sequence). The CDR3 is CAWSPTRLTGFYGYTF. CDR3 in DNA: TGTGCCTGGAGTCCTACCCGCTTGACAGGGTTTTATGGCTACACCTTC.

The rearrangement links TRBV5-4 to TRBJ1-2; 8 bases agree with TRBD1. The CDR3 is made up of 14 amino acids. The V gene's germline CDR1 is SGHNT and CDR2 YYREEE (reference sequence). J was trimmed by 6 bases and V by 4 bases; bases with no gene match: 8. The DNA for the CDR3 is TGTGCCAGCAGCGGGAAGGACAGGGTTGATGGCTACACCTTC. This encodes CASSGKDRVDGYTF.

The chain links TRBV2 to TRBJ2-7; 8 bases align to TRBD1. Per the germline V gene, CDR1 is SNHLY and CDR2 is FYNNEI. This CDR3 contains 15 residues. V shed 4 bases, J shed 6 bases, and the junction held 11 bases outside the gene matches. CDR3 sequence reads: CASSGLVQGGREQYF. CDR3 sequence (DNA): TGTGCCAGCAGTGGGCTCGTACAGGGGGGACGCGAGCAGTACTTC.

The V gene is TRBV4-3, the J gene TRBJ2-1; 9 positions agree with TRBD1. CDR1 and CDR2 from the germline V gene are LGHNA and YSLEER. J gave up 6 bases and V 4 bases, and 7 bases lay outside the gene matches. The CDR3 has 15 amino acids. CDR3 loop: CASSPTGGGGNEQFF. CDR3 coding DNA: TGCGCCAGCAGCCCCACAGGGGGCGGAGGCAATGAGCAGTTCTTC.

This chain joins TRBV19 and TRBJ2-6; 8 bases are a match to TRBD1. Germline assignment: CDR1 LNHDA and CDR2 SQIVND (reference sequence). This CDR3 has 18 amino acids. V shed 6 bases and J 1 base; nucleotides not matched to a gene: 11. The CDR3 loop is CASSPGQGGVSGANVLTF. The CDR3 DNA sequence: TGTGCCAGTAGCCCAGGACAGGGAGGCGTTTCTGGGGCCAACGTCCTGACTTTC.

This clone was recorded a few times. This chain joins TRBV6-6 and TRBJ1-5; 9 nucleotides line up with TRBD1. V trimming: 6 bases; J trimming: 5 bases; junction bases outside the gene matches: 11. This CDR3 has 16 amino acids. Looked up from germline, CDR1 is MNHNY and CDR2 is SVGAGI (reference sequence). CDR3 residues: CASRGQGPPDHQPQHF. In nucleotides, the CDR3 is TGTGCCAGCAGAGGACAGGGGCCCCCGGACCATCAGCCCCAGCATTTT.

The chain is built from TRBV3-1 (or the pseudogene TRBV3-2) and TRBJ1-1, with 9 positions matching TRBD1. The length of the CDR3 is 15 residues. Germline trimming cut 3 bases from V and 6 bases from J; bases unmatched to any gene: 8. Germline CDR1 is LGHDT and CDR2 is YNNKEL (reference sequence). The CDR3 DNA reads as TGTGCCAGCAGCCAGGGACAGGGTATTCGGTCTGAAGCTTTCTTT. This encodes CASSQGQGIRSEAFF.

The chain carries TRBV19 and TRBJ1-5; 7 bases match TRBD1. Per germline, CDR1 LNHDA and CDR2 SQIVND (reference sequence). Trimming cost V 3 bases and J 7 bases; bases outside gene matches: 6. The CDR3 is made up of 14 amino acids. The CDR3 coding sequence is TGTGCCAGTAGTATGCCACAGGGGTACCAGCCCCAGCATTTT. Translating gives CASSMPQGYQPQHF.